This T cell receptor beta chain was identified in a study of cytomegalovirus exposure and HLA in healthy donors. The PCR used 60 Vbeta and 13 Jbeta primers. Using immunoSEQ multiplex PCR, the repertoire was profiled, and TCRdb retains in-frame clones only, with some absent. The table has under 200,000 clones, 80% seen once; the top ten hold roughly 10%. This TCR came from a man aged 18 to 29 in good health and CMV-seropositive. The sequenced sample consisted of PBMCs.

CDR3 sequence reads: CASSADGSSYNEQFF. The CDR3 DNA is TGTGCCAGCAGCGCTGACGGGAGCTCCTACAATGAGCAGTTCTTC. This rearrangement joins TRBV9 to TRBJ2-1; maybe TRBD2 (6 bases). Germline CDR1 and CDR2: SGDLS and YYNGEE. Deletions cut 3 bases from V and 0 bases from J, with 10 bases between. The CDR3 extends over 15 amino acids.